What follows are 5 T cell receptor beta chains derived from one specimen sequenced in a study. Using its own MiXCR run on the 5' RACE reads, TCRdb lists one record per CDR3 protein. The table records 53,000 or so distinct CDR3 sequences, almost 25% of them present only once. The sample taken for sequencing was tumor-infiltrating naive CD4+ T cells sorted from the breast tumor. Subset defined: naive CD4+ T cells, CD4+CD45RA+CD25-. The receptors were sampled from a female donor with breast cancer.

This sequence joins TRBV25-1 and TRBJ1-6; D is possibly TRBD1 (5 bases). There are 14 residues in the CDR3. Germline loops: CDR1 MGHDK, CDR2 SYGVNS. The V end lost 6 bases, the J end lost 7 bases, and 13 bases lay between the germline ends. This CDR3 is CASRGTQINSPLHF. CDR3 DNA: TGTGCCAGCAGGGGGACTCAGATAAATTCACCCCTCCACTTT.

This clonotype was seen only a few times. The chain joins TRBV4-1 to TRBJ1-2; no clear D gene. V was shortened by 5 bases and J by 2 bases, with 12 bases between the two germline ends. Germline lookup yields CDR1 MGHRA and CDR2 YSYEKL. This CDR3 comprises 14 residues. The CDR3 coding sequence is TGCGCCAGCAGCACGTCGAGGGAGAACTATGGCTACACCTTC. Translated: CASSTSRENYGYTF.

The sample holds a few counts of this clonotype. CDR3 sequence (DNA): TGTGCCAGCAGCTTAGTAGCGGGAGGGCCTGGGGCGACAGATACGCAGTATTTT. Translated, it gives CASSLVAGGPGATDTQYF. The chain recombines TRBV7-2 with TRBJ2-3, with 11 positions matching TRBD2. CDR1 SGHTA and CDR2 FQGNSA come from the germline V gene. V dropped 1 base and J dropped 3; count of bases not matched to a gene: 9. This CDR3 spans 18 amino acids.

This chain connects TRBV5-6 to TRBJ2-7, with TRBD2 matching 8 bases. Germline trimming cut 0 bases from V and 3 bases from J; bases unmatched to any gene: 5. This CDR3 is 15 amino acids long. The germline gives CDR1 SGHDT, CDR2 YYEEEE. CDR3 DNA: TGTGCCAGCAGCTTGGGGAGCGGGAGATTCTACGAGCAGTACTTC. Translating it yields CASSLGSGRFYEQYF.

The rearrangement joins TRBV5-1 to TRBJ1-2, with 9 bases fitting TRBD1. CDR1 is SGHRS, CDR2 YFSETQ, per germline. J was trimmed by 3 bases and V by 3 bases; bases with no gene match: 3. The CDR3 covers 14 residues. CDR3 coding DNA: TGCGCCAGCAGCTCGGGACAGGGAGACTATGGCTACACCTTC. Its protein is CASSSGQGDYGYTF. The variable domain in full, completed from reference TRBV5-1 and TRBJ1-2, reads KAGVTQTPRYLIKTRGQQVTLSCSPISGHRSVSWYQQTPGQGLQFLFEYFSETQRNKGNFPGRFSGRQFSNSRSEMNVSTLELGDSALYLCASSSGQGDYGYTFGSGTRLTVV.